The 9 T cell receptor beta chains reported below all come from one sample, sequenced in a study of T-cell reconstitution after alpha-beta-depleted transplantation in children. As it was prepared, the TCRbeta library received unique molecular identifiers. TCRdb itself ran the PCR reads through MiXCR, one entry per CDR3 protein. The sample comprises some 130,000 distinct CDR3 sequences, approximately 8.7% of which are singletons, and 20% to 30% rests with the top ten. The specimen was PBMCs, mostly from graft donor cells, collected 180 days after TCRalphabeta/CD19-depleted stem cell transplant. These receptors came from a girl under two years old who had a stem cell transplant for combined immunodeficiency, so the T cells may come from the graft donor.

This clonotype has just a few counts. V gene TRBV20-1 combines with J gene TRBJ2-2, with D unresolved. V was shortened by 3 bases and J by 1 base, with 18 bases between the two germline ends. Per the germline V gene, CDR1 is DFQATT and CDR2 is SNEGSKA (reference sequence). The CDR3 consists of 17 residues. The CDR3 spells CSASRGTVTLNTGELFF. The CDR3 DNA reads TGCAGTGCTAGCCGAGGCACGGTAACGCTGAACACCGGGGAGCTGTTTTTT.

This clonotype has only a few counts. The genes are TRBV20-1 and TRBJ2-1; 14 bases are a match to TRBD2. Germline V gives CDR1 DFQATT, CDR2 SNEGSKA (reference sequence). There are 15 residues in the CDR3. The V and J ends lost 6 bases and 8 bases, in that order; junction bases with no gene match: 9. CDR3 region: CSAIPGLAGVYEQFF. The CDR3 region has the DNA TGCAGTGCAATCCCGGGACTAGCGGGAGTCTATGAGCAGTTCTTC.

A few counts support this clonotype. The chain carries TRBV6-5 and TRBJ2-5; 9 nucleotides align to TRBD1. Germline-derived CDR1 and CDR2 are MNHEY and SVGAGI. V was clipped by 0 bases and J by 1 base; unmatched bases: 0. The CDR3 contains 15 residues. The CDR3 bases are TGTGCCAGCAGTTACTCGACAGGGGGCCAAGAGACCCAGTACTTC. The encoded protein is CASSYSTGGQETQYF.

V and J are TRBV24-1 and TRBJ2-2, with D unresolved. V lost 1 base to trimming and J lost 2 bases, with 4 bases between them. The CDR3 contains 14 residues. The germline gives CDR1 KGHDR, CDR2 SFDVKD. The CDR3: CATSDFVNTGELFF. The DNA for the CDR3 is TGTGCCACCAGTGATTTTGTCAACACCGGGGAGCTGTTTTTT.

The chain uses TRBV6-5 and TRBJ2-2; 14 bases fit TRBD2. V shed 1 base, J shed 1 base, and the junction held 5 bases outside the gene matches. Looked up from germline, CDR1 is MNHEY and CDR2 is SVGAGI. This CDR3 has 19 amino acids. The CDR3 sequence: CASSYWGLAGVENTGELFF. In DNA form, the CDR3 reads TGTGCCAGCAGTTACTGGGGACTAGCGGGAGTGGAGAACACCGGGGAGCTGTTTTTT.

This clonotype was found a few times. The chain joins TRBV28 to TRBJ2-3; D is perhaps TRBD2 (5 bases). CDR1 is MDHEN and CDR2 is SYDVKM in the germline V gene. Trimming removed 2 bases at V and 1 base at J, with 10 bases between. The CDR3 has 15 amino acids. The CDR3 DNA is TGTGCCAGCAGTTTACCTGGACTTCGCACAGATACGCAGTATTTT. It yields the protein CASSLPGLRTDTQYF.

The CDR3, as DNA: TGCAGCGTTGGGGATAGCGGGAGGGCCGCCTACAATGAGCAGTTCTTC. Translation: CSVGDSGRAAYNEQFF. The chain recombines TRBV29-1 with TRBJ2-1; 11 bases match TRBD2. This CDR3 spans 16 amino acids. Per germline, CDR1 SQVTM and CDR2 ANQGSEA. V was clipped by 4 bases and J by 2 bases; unmatched bases: 7.

The sample holds a few counts of this clonotype. V and J are TRBV24-1 and TRBJ2-1, with 10 nucleotides matching TRBD2. Per germline, CDR1 KGHDR and CDR2 SFDVKD. Trimming cost V 10 bases and J 3 bases; bases outside gene matches: 11. The CDR3 is 16 amino acids. CDR3 region: CATSGVAGGRYNEQFF. CDR3 bases: TGTGCCACGTCGGGGGTAGCGGGGGGCCGCTACAATGAGCAGTTCTTC.

This clonotype was counted between two and nine times. This sequence joins TRBV5-1 and TRBJ2-7; 9 bases fit TRBD1. There are 14 residues in the CDR3. Germline V gives CDR1 SGHRS, CDR2 YFSETQ. J was trimmed by 6 bases and V by 1 base; bases with no gene match: 5. CDR3 residues: CASSLRDRAGEQYF. CDR3 DNA sequence: TGCGCCAGCAGCTTGAGGGACAGGGCGGGCGAGCAGTACTTC.